The clone carrying this T cell receptor beta chain was seen once. These data are taken from a study of blood T cell repertoires in COVID-19. Assay used: immunoSEQ multiplex PCR; TCRdb lists only in-frame clones, some missing. The table lists about 140,000 clones, 65% to 85% of them singletons. The sequenced sample consisted of peripheral blood. The sequence derives from a woman aged 55 to 70 with acute or convalescent COVID-19.

CDR3 in DNA: TGCGCCAGCAGCCCCCAGGGACAGACAGTCTACGAGCAGTACTTC. It yields the protein CASSPQGQTVYEQYF. The chain recombines TRBV4-3 with TRBJ2-7, with TRBD1 matching over 7 bases. J lost 3 bases, V lost 4 bases, and 9 bases had no gene match. The CDR3 has 15 amino acids. From germline, CDR1 is LGHNA and CDR2 YSLEER.